The 21 T cell receptor beta chains below were found in one sample sequenced in a study of long-term antiretroviral therapy in people with HIV. It was version v3.0 of the immunoSEQ assay that was run at survey level. The data were produced by immunoSEQ multiplex PCR, yet TCRdb's version contains in-frame clones alone and is incomplete. The repertoire holds just over 35,000 clones, around 94% seen once, with 3.6% in the top ten. This sample comprised unsorted PBMCs, obtained 4.1 years after starting antiretroviral therapy. These receptors all come from a woman in her forties or fifties with HIV.

The rearrangement links TRBV5-6 to TRBJ1-2; the D is unclear. Trimming took off 3 bases at V and 2 bases at J, with 11 bases between the two ends. CDR3 length: 14 residues. CDR1 is SGHDT and CDR2 is YYEEEE in the germline V gene. The DNA for the CDR3 is TGTGCCAGCAGCTCAATAATTTCCAACTATGGCTACACCTTC. This codes for CASSSIISNYGYTF.

The gene calls are TRBV6-1 and TRBJ1-2; 7 bases are a match to TRBD1. V gave up 6 bases and J gave up 2 bases; unmatched junction bases: 3. The CDR3 has 13 amino acids. Germline V gene sequence: CDR1 MNHNS, CDR2 SASEGT. The CDR3 sequence: CASRTGQNYGYTF. For the CDR3, the DNA is TGTGCCAGCAGGACGGGACAGAACTATGGCTACACCTTC.

This clone was recorded once. This chain joins TRBV5-8 and TRBJ2-1; TRBD1 or TRBD2 may be the D gene (5 bases each). V was clipped by 4 bases and J by 7 bases, with 15 bases between them. The CDR3 runs to 14 residues. Germline V gives CDR1 SGHTS, CDR2 YDEGEE. CDR3 residues: CASSGPGPSNEQFF. Here the CDR3 DNA reads TGTGCCAGCAGCGGGCCGGGACCGTCGAATGAGCAGTTCTTC.

The rearrangement uses TRBV4-1 and TRBJ1-2; D not certain. CDR1 and CDR2 from the germline V gene are MGHRA and YSYEKL. Between the trimmed V and J ends, which lost 3 bases and 7 bases, there was a span of 18 bases. This CDR3 has 15 residues. This CDR3 reads CASSHALAVTIGYTF. The CDR3 DNA sequence: TGCGCCAGCAGCCATGCCCTCGCGGTTACCATTGGCTACACCTTC.

The J gene is TRBJ2-2, the V gene TRBV2; D is possibly TRBD2 (7 bases). Germline CDR1 SNHLY, CDR2 FYNNEI. V was clipped by 2 bases and J by 2 bases, with 12 bases between them. The CDR3 loop spans 16 amino acids. The CDR3 DNA sequence: TGTGCCAGCAGTGAATCGGGGGGCCTCAACACCGGGGAGCTGTTTTTT. This translates into CASSESGGLNTGELFF.

The V and J genes are TRBV2 and TRBJ2-3, with 11 nucleotides matching TRBD2. This CDR3 contains 16 residues. Trimming at V came to 9 bases and at J to 5 bases, leaving 13 bases not matched to a gene. Germline CDR1 and CDR2: SNHLY and FYNNEI. CDR3 region: CASQGISGGAGDTQYF. CDR3 sequence (DNA): TGTGCCAGTCAGGGGATTAGCGGGGGGGCCGGAGATACGCAGTATTTT.

V gene TRBV27 combines with J gene TRBJ2-3; 10 bases match TRBD1. The J segment lost 1 base and the V segment lost 6 bases, leaving 7 bases of the junction unmatched. Germline V gene sequence: CDR1 MNHEY, CDR2 SMNVEV (reference sequence). CDR3 size: 16 residues. The CDR3 nucleotides read TGTGCCAGCAGAGTGGCCGGGACAGGGGGCACAGATACGCAGTATTTT. It encodes CASRVAGTGGTDTQYF.

This chain connects TRBV11-2 to TRBJ1-1; no clear D gene. The CDR3 is 15 amino acids. V lost 2 bases, J lost 4 bases, and 14 bases lay in between. Germline V gene data show CDR1 as SGHAT and CDR2 as FQNNGV. The DNA of the CDR3 is TGTGCCAGCAGCTTACAATTTTCTGGGCGCACTGAAGCTTTCTTT. It is translated as CASSLQFSGRTEAFF.

The J gene is TRBJ2-5, the V gene TRBV5-1, with 7 bases aligning to TRBD2. Germline V gene lookup returns CDR1 SGHRS and CDR2 YFSETQ. V was pared by 1 base and J by 1 base, with 4 bases of the junction left unmatched. This CDR3 comprises 15 residues. DNA of the CDR3: TGCGCCAGCAGCTTGCAAGCGGGGCCCCAAGAGACCCAGTACTTC. This sequence encodes CASSLQAGPQETQYF.

V usage is TRBV2 and J usage is TRBJ2-3; 8 bases fit TRBD2. This CDR3 contains 13 residues. V shed 6 bases and J 4 bases; nucleotides not matched to a gene: 3. CDR1 SNHLY and CDR2 FYNNEI come from the germline V gene. CDR3 region: CASRRSGADTQYF. The CDR3 bases are TGTGCCAGCAGACGTAGCGGGGCAGATACGCAGTATTTT.

The V call is TRBV2, the J call TRBJ1-1, with 8 bases fitting TRBD1. V lost 3 bases to trimming and J lost 0 bases; unmatched junction nucleotides: 6. The CDR3 spans 16 residues. Germline CDR1 is SNHLY and CDR2 is FYNNEI. The CDR3 region is CASSDRRGQMNTEAFF. The CDR3 bases are TGTGCCAGCAGTGACCGCAGGGGGCAGATGAACACTGAAGCTTTCTTT.

The gene calls are TRBV6-5 and TRBJ1-2; TRBD1 matches 7 bases. Germline V lookup: CDR1 MNHEY, CDR2 SVGAGI. J gave up 3 bases and V 0 bases, and 4 bases lay outside the gene matches. This CDR3 spans 15 amino acids. The CDR3 region is CASSYSDRFYYGYTF. The CDR3 nucleotides read TGTGCCAGCAGTTACTCGGACAGGTTCTACTATGGCTACACCTTC.

This chain connects TRBV20-1 to TRBJ2-5; no definite D call. The length of the CDR3 is 11 residues. V was clipped by 3 bases and J by 4 bases, with 6 bases between them. Germline V gives CDR1 DFQATT, CDR2 SNEGSKA (reference sequence). The CDR3 protein is CSARILETQYF. The CDR3 bases are TGCAGTGCTAGGATCCTAGAGACCCAGTACTTC.

This chain connects TRBV2 to TRBJ2-1; 8 nucleotides line up with TRBD2. This CDR3 has 15 residues. Germline values: CDR1 SNHLY, CDR2 FYNNEI. The ends lost 3 bases at V and 5 bases at J; junction bases unmatched: 6. In DNA form, the CDR3 reads TGTGCCAGCAGTGATTGGCGGGGGGCCCACAATGAGCAGTTCTTC. This translates into CASSDWRGAHNEQFF.

The CDR3 region has the DNA TGTGCCATCAGAGGATGGGACAGGGGCTACGAGCAGTACTTC. The encoded protein is CAIRGWDRGYEQYF. This rearrangement joins TRBV10-3 to TRBJ2-7, with TRBD1 matching over 10 bases. Losses at the gene ends were 6 bases for V and 3 bases for J; bases not matched to a gene: 5. The CDR3 has 14 residues. Germline V lookup: CDR1 ENHRY, CDR2 SYGVKD.

J is TRBJ2-1 and V is TRBV11-2, with D possibly TRBD2 on 5 matching bases. The germline V and J ends were trimmed by 3 bases and 7 bases, with 10 bases remaining between them. The CDR3 extends over 13 amino acids. Germline assignment: CDR1 SGHAT and CDR2 FQNNGV. The chain's CDR3 is CASSLKSGNEQFF. The CDR3 bases are TGTGCCAGCAGCTTGAAGTCGGGGAATGAGCAGTTCTTC.

The chain uses TRBV13 and TRBJ1-1; D may be TRBD1 (5 bases). The CDR3 sequence is 15 residues long. V lost 2 bases and J 3 bases, leaving 13 bases between the germline ends. Per germline, CDR1 PRHDT and CDR2 FYEKMQ (reference sequence). CDR3 amino acids: CASSLPGTQHTEAFF. The DNA of the CDR3 is TGTGCCAGCAGCTTACCCGGGACCCAGCACACTGAAGCTTTCTTT. The whole variable domain, filled in from reference TRBV13 and TRBJ1-1, reads AAGVIQSPRHLIKEKRETATLKCYPIPRHDTVYWYQQGPGQDPQFLISFYEKMQSDKGSIPDRFSAQQFSDYHSELNMSSLELGDSALYFCASSLPGTQHTEAFFGQGTRLTVV.

The chain uses TRBV6-5 and TRBJ1-2; the D is unclear. CDR3 length: 14 amino acids. Between the trimmed V and J ends, which lost 5 bases and 4 bases, there was a span of 14 bases. Per germline, CDR1 MNHEY and CDR2 SVGAGI. CDR3 sequence: CASSPDDGPYGYTF. The CDR3 DNA is TGTGCCAGCAGTCCGGATGACGGCCCCTATGGCTACACCTTC.

The rearrangement joins TRBV7-9 to TRBJ2-3; no definite D call. This CDR3 is 14 amino acids long. Germline V gene data show CDR1 as SEHNR and CDR2 as FQNEAQ (reference sequence). The V and J ends lost 2 bases and 0 bases respectively, with 6 bases between them. This CDR3 reads CASSLTASTDTQYF. CDR3 bases: TGTGCCAGCAGCTTAACTGCTAGCACAGATACGCAGTATTTT.

The chain joins TRBV5-5 to TRBJ1-5; D is uncertain. Germline V lookup: CDR1 SGHKS, CDR2 YYEKEE (reference sequence). The CDR3 is 15 residues long. V was pared by 0 bases and J by 2 bases, with 9 bases between. The CDR3 nucleotides are TGTGCCAGCAGCTTGGAAGGCGTGGGCAATCAGCCCCAGCATTTT. This sequence encodes CASSLEGVGNQPQHF.

J is TRBJ1-2 and V is TRBV15; D might be TRBD1 (6 bases). The V and J ends lost 6 bases and 7 bases respectively, with 24 bases between them. The CDR3 length is 16 residues. CDR1 LNHNV and CDR2 YYDKDF come from the germline V gene (reference sequence). CDR3 sequence reads: CATSVNRGVDVGGYTF. In nucleotides, the CDR3 is TGTGCCACCAGTGTCAATAGGGGGGTCGATGTCGGTGGCTACACCTTC.